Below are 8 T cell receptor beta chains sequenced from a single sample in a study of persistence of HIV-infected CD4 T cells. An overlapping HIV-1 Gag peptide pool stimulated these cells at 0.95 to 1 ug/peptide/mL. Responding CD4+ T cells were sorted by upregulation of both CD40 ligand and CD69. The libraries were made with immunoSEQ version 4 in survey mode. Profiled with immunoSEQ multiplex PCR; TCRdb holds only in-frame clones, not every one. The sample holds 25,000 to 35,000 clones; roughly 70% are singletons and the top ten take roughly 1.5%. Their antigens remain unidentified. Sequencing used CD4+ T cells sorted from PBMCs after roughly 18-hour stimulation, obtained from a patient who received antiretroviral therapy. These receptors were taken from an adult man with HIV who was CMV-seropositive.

In nucleotides, the CDR3 is TGCGCCAGCAGCTTGGCCGAGGGGAGGGAGACCCAGTACTTC. It encodes CASSLAEGRETQYF. The rearrangement links TRBV5-1 to TRBJ2-5, with D possibly TRBD2 on 6 matching bases. Trimming took off 0 bases at V and 5 bases at J, with 11 bases between the two ends. CDR3 size: 14 residues. CDR1 is SGHRS, CDR2 YFSETQ, per germline. Full variable domain (remainder filled in from reference TRBV5-1 and TRBJ2-5): KAGVTQTPRYLIKTRGQQVTLSCSPISGHRSVSWYQQTPGQGLQFLFEYFSETQRNKGNFPGRFSGRQFSNSRSEMNVSTLELGDSALYLCASSLAEGRETQYFGPGTRLLVL.

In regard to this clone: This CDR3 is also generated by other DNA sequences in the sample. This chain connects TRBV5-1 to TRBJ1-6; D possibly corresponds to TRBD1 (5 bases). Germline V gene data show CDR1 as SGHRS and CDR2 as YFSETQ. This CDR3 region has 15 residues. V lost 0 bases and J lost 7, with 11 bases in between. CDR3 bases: TGCGCCAGCAGCTTGGCCGGCAGGGCAAATTCACCCCTCCACTTT. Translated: CASSLAGRANSPLHF. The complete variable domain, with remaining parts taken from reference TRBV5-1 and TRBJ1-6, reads KAGVTQTPRYLIKTRGQQVTLSCSPISGHRSVSWYQQTPGQGLQFLFEYFSETQRNKGNFPGRFSGRQFSNSRSEMNVSTLELGDSALYLCASSLAGRANSPLHFGNGTRLTVT.

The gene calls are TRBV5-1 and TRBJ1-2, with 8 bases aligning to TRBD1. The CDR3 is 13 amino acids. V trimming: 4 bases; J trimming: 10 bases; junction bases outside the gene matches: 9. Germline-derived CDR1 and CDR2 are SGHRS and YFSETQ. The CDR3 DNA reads TGCGCCAGCAGCCCGGGACAGGCCGAATCCTACACCTTC. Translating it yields CASSPGQAESYTF.

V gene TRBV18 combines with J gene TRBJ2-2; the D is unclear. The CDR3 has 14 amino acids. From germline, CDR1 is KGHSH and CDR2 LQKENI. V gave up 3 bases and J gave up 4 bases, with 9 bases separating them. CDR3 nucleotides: TGTGCCAGCTCACCCCAGAGACTCACCGGGGAGCTGTTTTTT. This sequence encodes CASSPQRLTGELFF.

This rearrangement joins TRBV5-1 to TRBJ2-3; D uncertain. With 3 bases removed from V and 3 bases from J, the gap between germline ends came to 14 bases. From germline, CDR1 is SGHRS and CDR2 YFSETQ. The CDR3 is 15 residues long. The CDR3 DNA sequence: TGCGCCAGCAGCTCACTTGGTTCGGTGACAGATACGCAGTATTTT. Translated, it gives CASSSLGSVTDTQYF.

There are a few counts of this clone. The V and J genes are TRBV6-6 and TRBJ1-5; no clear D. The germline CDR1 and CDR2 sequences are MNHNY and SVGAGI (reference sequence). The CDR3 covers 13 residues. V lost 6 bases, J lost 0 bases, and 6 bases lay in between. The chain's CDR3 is CASRLFSNQPQHF. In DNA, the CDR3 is TGTGCCAGCAGACTATTTAGCAATCAGCCCCAGCATTTT.

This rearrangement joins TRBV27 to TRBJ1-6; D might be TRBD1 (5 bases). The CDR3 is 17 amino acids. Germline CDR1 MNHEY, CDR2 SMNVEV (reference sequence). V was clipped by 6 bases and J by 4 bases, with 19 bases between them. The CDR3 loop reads CASSGRGLPEYNSPLHF. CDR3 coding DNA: TGTGCCAGCAGCGGGCGGGGACTCCCTGAGTATAATTCACCCCTCCACTTT.

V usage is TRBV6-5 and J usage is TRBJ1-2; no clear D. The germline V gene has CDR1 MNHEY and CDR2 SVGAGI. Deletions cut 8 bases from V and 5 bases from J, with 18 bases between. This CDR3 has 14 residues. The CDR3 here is CASSRVTGSYGYTF. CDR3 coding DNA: TGTGCCAGCTCGCGAGTAACCGGATCGTATGGCTACACCTTC.